This T cell receptor beta chain was identified in a study of cytomegalovirus exposure and HLA in healthy donors. The PCR used 60 Vbeta and 13 Jbeta primers. TCRdb's table, derived via immunoSEQ multiplex PCR, lists solely in-frame clones and lacks some. The table records approximately 90,000 clones, roughly 63% of them present only once. On this clone: The antigen is unknown.

Overall study findings and caveats: In a later analysis, compared with equally common non-associated chains, HLA-associated beta chains were more expanded. A few CMV-associated chains were confirmed in vitro to be specific for CMV antigens.

V was trimmed by 4 bases and J by 5 bases, leaving 11 bases between them. CDR1 MRHNA and CDR2 SNTAGT come from the germline V gene. This CDR3 comprises 14 residues. Sequencing was done on a sample of PBMCs. The genes are TRBV6-4 and TRBJ1-4; D is perhaps TRBD1 (5 bases). The source is a woman under 40 in good health and CMV-seronegative. CDR3 sequence: CASSGGQDNEKLFF. CDR3 sequence (DNA): TGTGCCAGCAGTGGGGGCCAGGACAATGAAAAACTGTTTTTT.